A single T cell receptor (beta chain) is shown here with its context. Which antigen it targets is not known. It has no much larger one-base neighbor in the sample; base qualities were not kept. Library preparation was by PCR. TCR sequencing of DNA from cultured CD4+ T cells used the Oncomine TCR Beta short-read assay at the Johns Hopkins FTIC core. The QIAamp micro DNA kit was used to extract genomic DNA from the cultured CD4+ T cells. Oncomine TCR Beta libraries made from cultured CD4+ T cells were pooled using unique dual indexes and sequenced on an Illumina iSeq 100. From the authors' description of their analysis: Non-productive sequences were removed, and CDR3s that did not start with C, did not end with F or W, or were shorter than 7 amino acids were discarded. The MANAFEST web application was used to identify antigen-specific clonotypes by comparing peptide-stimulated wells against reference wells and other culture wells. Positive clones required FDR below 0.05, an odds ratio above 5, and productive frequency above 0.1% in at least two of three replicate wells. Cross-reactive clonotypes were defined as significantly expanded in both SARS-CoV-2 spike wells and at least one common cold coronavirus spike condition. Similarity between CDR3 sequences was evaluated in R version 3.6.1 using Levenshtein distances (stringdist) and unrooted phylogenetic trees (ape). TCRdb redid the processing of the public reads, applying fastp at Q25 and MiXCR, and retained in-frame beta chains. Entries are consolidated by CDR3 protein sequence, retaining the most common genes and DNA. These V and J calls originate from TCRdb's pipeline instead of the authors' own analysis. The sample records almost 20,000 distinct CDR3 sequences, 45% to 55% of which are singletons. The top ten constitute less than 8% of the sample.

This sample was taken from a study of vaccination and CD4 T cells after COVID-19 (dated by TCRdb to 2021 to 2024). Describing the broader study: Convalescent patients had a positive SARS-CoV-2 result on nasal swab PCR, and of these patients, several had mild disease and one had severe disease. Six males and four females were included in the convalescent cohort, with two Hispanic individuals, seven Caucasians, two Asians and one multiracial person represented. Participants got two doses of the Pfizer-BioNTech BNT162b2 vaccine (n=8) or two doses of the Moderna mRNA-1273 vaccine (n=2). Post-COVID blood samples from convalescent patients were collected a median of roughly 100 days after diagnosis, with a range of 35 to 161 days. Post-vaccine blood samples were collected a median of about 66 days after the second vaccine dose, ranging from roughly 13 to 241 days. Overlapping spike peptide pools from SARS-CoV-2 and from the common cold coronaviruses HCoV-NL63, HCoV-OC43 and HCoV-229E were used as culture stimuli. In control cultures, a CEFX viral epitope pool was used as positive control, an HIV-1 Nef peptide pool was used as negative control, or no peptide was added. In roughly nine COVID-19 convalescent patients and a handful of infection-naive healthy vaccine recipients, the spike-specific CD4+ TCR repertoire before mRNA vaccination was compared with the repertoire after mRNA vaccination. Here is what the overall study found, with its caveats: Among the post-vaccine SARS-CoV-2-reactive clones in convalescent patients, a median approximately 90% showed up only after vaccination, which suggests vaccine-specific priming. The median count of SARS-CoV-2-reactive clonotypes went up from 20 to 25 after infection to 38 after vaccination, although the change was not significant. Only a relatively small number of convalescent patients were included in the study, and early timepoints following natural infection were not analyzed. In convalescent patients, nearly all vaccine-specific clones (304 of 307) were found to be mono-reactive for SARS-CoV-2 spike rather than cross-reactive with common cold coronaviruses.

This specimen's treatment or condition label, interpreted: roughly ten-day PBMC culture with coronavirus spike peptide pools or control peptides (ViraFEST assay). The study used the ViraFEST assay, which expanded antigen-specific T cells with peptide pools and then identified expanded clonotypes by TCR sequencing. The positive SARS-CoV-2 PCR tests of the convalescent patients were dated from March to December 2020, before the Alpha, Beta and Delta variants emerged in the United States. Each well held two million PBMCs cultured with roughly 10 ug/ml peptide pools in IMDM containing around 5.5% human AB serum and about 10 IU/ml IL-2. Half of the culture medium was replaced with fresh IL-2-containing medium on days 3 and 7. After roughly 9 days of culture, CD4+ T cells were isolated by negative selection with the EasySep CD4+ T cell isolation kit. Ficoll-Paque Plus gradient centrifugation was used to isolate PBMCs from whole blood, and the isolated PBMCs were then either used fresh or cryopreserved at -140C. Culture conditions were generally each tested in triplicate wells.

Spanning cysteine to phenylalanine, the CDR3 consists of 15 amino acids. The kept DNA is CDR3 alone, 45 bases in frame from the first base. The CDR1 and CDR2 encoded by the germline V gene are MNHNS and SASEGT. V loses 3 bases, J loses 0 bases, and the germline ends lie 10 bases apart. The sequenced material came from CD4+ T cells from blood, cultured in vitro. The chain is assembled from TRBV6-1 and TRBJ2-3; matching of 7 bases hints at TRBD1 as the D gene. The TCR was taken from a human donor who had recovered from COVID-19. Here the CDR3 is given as CASSEEGASTDTQYF. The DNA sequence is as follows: TGTGCCAGCAGTGAGGAGGGGGCTAGCACAGATACGCAGTATTTT.